This is a list of T cell receptor beta chains from one sample in a study of blood T cell repertoires in COVID-19. Repertoires were generated with immunoSEQ multiplex PCR, while TCRdb's copy carries only in-frame clones and drops some. The sample carries 80,000 to 95,000 clones, roughly 80% recorded once. Sample: peripheral blood. These receptors were taken from a woman aged 80 or over with active or convalescent COVID-19. Each CDR3 is given with its conserved first and last residue. The D gene is left open where the match is weak. The size field is filled for only some rows; it gives once, few, many or a size class.

v_call	clone_size	cdr3_length	j_call	d_call	cdr3_nt	cdr3_aa
TRBV29-1	once	14	TRBJ1-2	.	TGCAGCGCTAGAACAGGTATCCAAAACTATGGCTACACCTTC	CSARTGIQNYGYTF
TRBV6-5	.	13	TRBJ2-7	.	TGTGCCAGCAACGCCGGACAGGAGGGCGAGCAGTACTTC	CASNAGQEGEQYF
TRBV11-2	few	15	TRBJ2-7	.	TGTGCCAGCAGCTTAGATAACCAGCGGTTCTACGAGCAGTACTTC	CASSLDNQRFYEQYF
TRBV15	.	15	TRBJ1-3	.	TGTGCCACCAGCAGAGTGGCAGGCTCTGGAAACACCATATATTTT	CATSRVAGSGNTIYF
TRBV6-2/TRBV6-3	.	17	TRBJ2-1	TRBD2	TGTGCCAGCAGTTATTCCACCGAACTAGCGGGGTACAATGAGCAGTTCTTC	CASSYSTELAGYNEQFF
TRBV29-1	.	14	TRBJ2-7	TRBD2	TGCAGCGTTTGGGTTCGCGGGGGGCCCTACGAGCAGTACTTC	CSVWVRGGPYEQYF
TRBV6-5	once	13	TRBJ2-7	.	TGTGCCAGCAGTTTGGGCTTTCGCGACGAGCAGTACTTC	CASSLGFRDEQYF
TRBV6-6	.	16	TRBJ2-7	TRBD1	TGTGCCAGCAGTTCACTGCCGGGACAGGGGGGCAACGGGCAGTACTTC	CASSSLPGQGGNGQYF
TRBV7-6	few	15	TRBJ2-1	.	TGTGCCAGCAGCTCGCGGGGCCCCCCCAGCAATGAGCAGTTCTTC	CASSSRGPPSNEQFF
TRBV29-1	.	14	TRBJ2-2	.	TGCAGCGTTTCCTGGGCACCTAACACCGGGGAGCTGTTTTTT	CSVSWAPNTGELFF
TRBV2	.	15	TRBJ2-3	.	TGTGCCAGCAAGGGGGGGACTGCGAGCACAGATACGCAGTATTTT	CASKGGTASTDTQYF
TRBV13	.	14	TRBJ1-1	TRBD1	TGTGCCAGCAGCCGGGACAGGCCGAACACTGAAGCTTTCTTT	CASSRDRPNTEAFF
TRBV28	few	14	TRBJ1-5	TRBD1	TGTGCCAGCAGCTGGGCAGGGGGCGACCAGCCCCAGCATTTT	CASSWAGGDQPQHF
TRBV10-3	.	15	TRBJ1-3	.	TGTGCCACCGGTCCCCCGATTAGCTCTGGAAACACCATATATTTT	CATGPPISSGNTIYF
TRBV21-1	.	16	TRBJ1-4	.	TGTGCCAGCAGCAAAGCAGATAACGGTTGGGGCGAAAAACTGTTTTTT	CASSKADNGWGEKLFF
TRBV11-1	.	14	TRBJ2-1	.	TGTGCCAGCAGCCCGGGACTTCTTTACAATGAGCAGTTCTTC	CASSPGLLYNEQFF
TRBV10-3	.	14	TRBJ2-5	.	TGTGCCACTCAACGGGGGATTTTTGCTGAGACCCAGTACTTC	CATQRGIFAETQYF
TRBV27	.	11	TRBJ2-7	TRBD1	TGTGCCAGCAGTTTATCGGGACAGTTGTACTTC	CASSLSGQLYF
TRBV19	.	14	TRBJ2-3	TRBD1	TGTGCCAGTAGTACGGGACAGACCACAGATACGCAGTATTTT	CASSTGQTTDTQYF